Listed below are T cell receptor beta chains from one sample, sequenced in a study of tissue T cells after allogeneic stem cell transplantation. Assay used: immunoSEQ multiplex PCR; TCRdb lists only in-frame clones, some missing. Of a few thousand clones in the sample, 74% were seen once. Source: left colon tissue, taken at autopsy. The source of these receptors is an older male patient with steroid-refractory graft-versus-host disease after an allogeneic stem cell transplant. Some T cells may be graft donor cells. The CDR3 runs from the conserved cysteine through the conserved F or W. A D gene is named only where the DNA matches it firmly. The listing skips clone size in some rows; elsewhere it reads once, few, many or a size class.

size: -; J: TRBJ2-5; D: -; V: TRBV5-1; CDR3: CASSLGDRPQETQYF; DNA: TGCGCCAGCAGCTTGGGTGACAGGCCCCAAGAGACCCAGTACTTC
size: few; J: TRBJ2-5; D: TRBD2; V: TRBV28; CDR3: CASSPRVRGETQYF; DNA: TGTGCCAGCAGTCCCAGAGTGCGGGGGGAGACCCAGTACTTC
size: few; J: TRBJ1-2; D: TRBD1; V: TRBV5-1; CDR3: CASSFGQGYGYTF; DNA: TGCGCCAGCAGCTTTGGACAGGGCTATGGCTACACCTTC
size: -; J: TRBJ2-2; D: -; V: TRBV7-7; CDR3: CASSSTLANTGELFF; DNA: TGTGCCAGCAGCTCGACGCTAGCGAACACCGGGGAGCTGTTTTTT
size: -; J: TRBJ2-7; D: -; V: TRBV12-3/TRBV12-4; CDR3: CASSFMNSYEQYF; DNA: TGTGCCAGCAGTTTCATGAACTCCTACGAGCAGTACTTC
size: few; J: TRBJ1-3; D: -; V: TRBV4-3; CDR3: CASSQIGTGNTIYF; DNA: TGCGCCAGCAGCCAAATTGGGACTGGAAACACCATATATTTT
size: -; J: TRBJ2-2; D: -; V: TRBV7-8; CDR3: CASTERQTNTGELFF; DNA: TGTGCCAGCACCGAACGGCAGACGAACACCGGGGAGCTGTTTTTT
size: -; J: TRBJ1-4; D: TRBD1; V: TRBV18; CDR3: CASSLDRGGSEKLFF; DNA: TGTGCCAGCTCATTAGACAGGGGAGGCTCTGAAAAACTGTTTTTT
size: -; J: TRBJ1-1; D: TRBD1; V: TRBV11-1; CDR3: CASSRGQGGRRSEAFF; DNA: TGTGCCAGCAGTCGAGGACAGGGGGGAAGACGGTCTGAAGCTTTCTTT
size: -; J: TRBJ1-4; D: TRBD1; V: TRBV4-1; CDR3: CASARGVEPGEKLFF; DNA: TGCGCCAGCGCCAGGGGGGTTGAGCCCGGTGAAAAACTGTTTTTT
size: -; J: TRBJ2-5; D: -; V: TRBV2; CDR3: CASSEGQGLGTQYF; DNA: TGTGCCAGCAGTGAAGGGCAGGGGTTGGGGACCCAGTACTTC
size: -; J: TRBJ1-1; D: -; V: TRBV10-3; CDR3: CAISDTGLLALSPEAFF; DNA: TGTGCCATCAGTGACACAGGTTTGTTGGCTTTGAGTCCTGAAGCTTTCTTT
size: -; J: TRBJ2-7; D: -; V: TRBV6-2/TRBV6-3; CDR3: CASSYSPLEETASEQYF; DNA: TGTGCCAGCAGTTACTCGCCCCTGGAGGAAACGGCCTCCGAGCAGTACTTC
size: -; J: TRBJ2-3; D: -; V: TRBV6-5; CDR3: CASRTADTDTQYF; DNA: TGTGCCAGCAGGACGGCCGACACAGATACGCAGTATTTT
size: -; J: TRBJ2-3; D: -; V: TRBV2; CDR3: CASRTEADTQYF; DNA: TGTGCCAGCAGGACAGAGGCAGATACGCAGTATTTT
size: -; J: TRBJ1-4; D: -; V: TRBV7-8; CDR3: CASSRDTNEKLFF; DNA: TGTGCCAGCAGCCGGGACACTAATGAAAAACTGTTTTTT
size: -; J: TRBJ1-5; D: TRBD1; V: TRBV4-1; CDR3: CASSGTATSLDQPQHF; DNA: TGCGCCAGCAGCGGGACAGCGACAAGTTTAGATCAGCCCCAGCATTTT
size: -; J: TRBJ1-6; D: -; V: TRBV7-2; CDR3: CASSFGGGGGSPLHF; DNA: TGTGCCAGCAGCTTTGGAGGCGGGGGCGGTTCACCCCTCCACTTT
size: -; J: TRBJ1-1; D: -; V: TRBV5-1; CDR3: CASSLGGGGLAFF; DNA: TGCGCCAGCAGCTTGGGAGGCGGGGGGTTGGCTTTCTTT
size: -; J: TRBJ1-2; D: -; V: TRBV5-1; CDR3: CASSFSSGDYGYTF; DNA: TGCGCCAGCAGCTTCAGTTCAGGAGACTATGGCTACACCTTC
size: -; J: TRBJ1-1; D: -; V: TRBV5-1; CDR3: CASRRGQLNTEAFF; DNA: TGCGCCAGCAGGCGGGGACAACTGAACACTGAAGCTTTCTTT
size: once; J: TRBJ1-2; D: -; V: TRBV30; CDR3: CAWRRKQQANYGYTF; DNA: TGTGCCTGGAGGAGAAAACAACAAGCTAACTATGGCTACACCTTC
size: -; J: TRBJ2-3; D: -; V: TRBV7-2; CDR3: CASSFGGYDTDTQYF; DNA: TGTGCCAGCAGCTTTGGTGGGTATGACACAGATACGCAGTATTTT
size: -; J: TRBJ1-4; D: -; V: TRBV5-4; CDR3: CASSLEGPSSKLFF; DNA: TGTGCCAGCAGCTTGGAGGGTCCATCTTCCAAACTGTTTTTT
size: -; J: TRBJ2-1; D: -; V: TRBV3-1/TRBV3-2; CDR3: CASSQGLGEQFF; DNA: TGTGCCAGCAGCCAAGGCTTGGGGGAGCAGTTCTTC
size: -; J: TRBJ2-1; D: -; V: TRBV7-9; CDR3: CASSFLWDPHNEQFF; DNA: TGTGCCAGCAGCTTCCTCTGGGACCCACACAATGAGCAGTTCTTC
size: -; J: TRBJ1-1; D: -; V: TRBV18; CDR3: CASSPRENTEAFF; DNA: TGTGCCAGCTCACCACGTGAGAACACTGAAGCTTTCTTT
size: -; J: TRBJ1-2; D: -; V: TRBV5-1; CDR3: CASSLEAAYGYTF; DNA: TGCGCCAGCAGCTTGGAGGCAGCTTATGGCTACACCTTC
size: large; J: TRBJ1-5; D: -; V: TRBV6-4; CDR3: CASSDNPGSNQPQHF; DNA: TGTGCCAGCAGTGACAATCCAGGGAGCAATCAGCCCCAGCATTTT
size: -; J: TRBJ1-1; D: TRBD1; V: TRBV18; CDR3: CASSPQGQGTEAFF; DNA: TGTGCCAGCTCACCACAGGGACAGGGGACTGAAGCTTTCTTT
size: once; J: TRBJ1-2; D: -; V: TRBV5-1; CDR3: CASSFGVAESGYTF; DNA: TGCGCCAGCAGCTTCGGGGTCGCGGAGTCTGGCTACACCTTC
size: -; J: TRBJ2-7; D: -; V: TRBV5-1; CDR3: CASQRTERSYEQYF; DNA: TGCGCCAGTCAGAGGACGGAACGCTCCTACGAGCAGTACTTC
size: -; J: TRBJ2-5; D: -; V: TRBV2; CDR3: CASSERSGPQETQYF; DNA: TGTGCCAGCAGTGAAAGGTCAGGCCCCCAAGAGACCCAGTACTTC
size: few; J: TRBJ1-6; D: -; V: TRBV19; CDR3: CASSRASGQPNSPLHF; DNA: TGTGCCAGTAGTAGGGCCTCGGGGCAGCCAAATTCACCCCTCCACTTT
size: once; J: TRBJ1-4; D: -; V: TRBV7-2; CDR3: CASSLGPGQTNEKLFF; DNA: TGTGCCAGCAGCTTGGGCCCCGGGCAAACTAATGAAAAACTGTTTTTT
size: -; J: TRBJ2-1; D: TRBD1; V: TRBV6-5; CDR3: CASSSLGQGANEQFF; DNA: TGTGCCAGCTCGTCACTGGGACAGGGGGCCAATGAGCAGTTCTTC
size: -; J: TRBJ2-2; D: -; V: TRBV5-1; CDR3: CASSLSGTNTGELFF; DNA: TGCGCCAGCAGCCTGTCAGGGACGAACACCGGGGAGCTGTTTTTT
size: -; J: TRBJ1-2; D: TRBD1; V: TRBV5-4; CDR3: CASSFGQESGYTF; DNA: TGTGCCAGCAGCTTCGGACAGGAGTCTGGCTACACCTTC
size: -; J: TRBJ2-1; D: -; V: TRBV7-3; CDR3: CASSLVQAPGSEQFF; DNA: TGTGCCAGCAGCTTAGTACAGGCCCCAGGGAGTGAGCAGTTCTTC
size: -; J: TRBJ2-2; D: TRBD1; V: TRBV3-1/TRBV3-2; CDR3: CASRGRDSNTGELFF; DNA: TGTGCCAGCAGAGGCCGGGACAGTAACACCGGGGAGCTGTTTTTT
size: few; J: TRBJ1-1; D: TRBD1; V: TRBV5-6; CDR3: CASSLVFGQGNTEAFF; DNA: TGTGCCAGCAGCTTGGTTTTCGGACAGGGGAACACTGAAGCTTTCTTT
size: once; J: TRBJ2-7; D: TRBD2; V: TRBV7-9; CDR3: CASSSLAGGPSEQYF; DNA: TGTGCCAGCAGCTCCTTAGCGGGGGGCCCCTCCGAGCAGTACTTC
size: -; J: TRBJ1-1; D: -; V: TRBV5-1; CDR3: CASSLEAQGYTEAFF; DNA: TGCGCCAGCAGCTTGGAGGCCCAGGGCTACACTGAAGCTTTCTTT
size: few; J: TRBJ1-2; D: TRBD1; V: TRBV7-3; CDR3: CASSPAGQSYGYTF; DNA: TGTGCCAGCAGCCCAGCGGGACAGAGCTATGGCTACACCTTC
size: -; J: TRBJ1-4; D: -; V: TRBV28; CDR3: CASRNTAGLNEKLFF; DNA: TGTGCCAGCAGAAATACTGCGGGACTTAATGAAAAACTGTTTTTT
size: few; J: TRBJ1-6; D: -; V: TRBV5-6; CDR3: CASSLGQGPSPLHF; DNA: TGTGCCAGCAGCTTGGGGCAGGGCCCATCACCCCTCCACTTT
size: -; J: TRBJ1-1; D: TRBD1; V: TRBV9; CDR3: CASSLTTGSTEAFF; DNA: TGTGCCAGCAGCCTAACGACAGGGTCCACTGAAGCTTTCTTT
size: once; J: TRBJ2-5; D: -; V: TRBV2; CDR3: CASSDTRGPQYF; DNA: TGTGCCAGCAGCGATACGCGGGGACCACAGTACTTC
size: -; J: TRBJ2-6; D: -; V: TRBV21-1; CDR3: CASRNNLPDRGPSGANVLTF; DNA: TGTGCCAGCAGAAACAACCTCCCGGACAGGGGGCCGTCTGGGGCCAACGTCCTGACTTTC
size: -; J: TRBJ1-4; D: -; V: TRBV24-1; CDR3: CATGHPPDTNEKLFF; DNA: TGTGCCACCGGACACCCGCCAGATACTAATGAAAAACTGTTTTTT
size: -; J: TRBJ1-3; D: -; V: TRBV27; CDR3: CASSLRGSLAGNTIYF; DNA: TGTGCCAGCAGTTTACGGGGTTCGTTAGCAGGAAACACCATATATTTT
size: few; J: TRBJ2-1; D: TRBD2; V: TRBV11-2; CDR3: CASSLGPSGGAGNEQFF; DNA: TGTGCCAGCAGCTTAGGTCCTAGCGGGGGGGCCGGGAATGAGCAGTTCTTC
size: -; J: TRBJ1-1; D: -; V: TRBV5-4; CDR3: CASSLDRSSGEAFF; DNA: TGTGCCAGCAGCTTGGACAGATCCTCGGGAGAAGCTTTCTTT
size: -; J: TRBJ1-2; D: TRBD1; V: TRBV28; CDR3: CASRRQGVYGYTF; DNA: TGTGCCAGCAGAAGACAGGGAGTCTATGGCTACACCTTC
size: large; J: TRBJ1-1; D: TRBD1; V: TRBV9; CDR3: CASSAKQGGNTEAFF; DNA: TGTGCCAGCAGCGCCAAACAGGGGGGGAACACTGAAGCTTTCTTT
size: -; J: TRBJ1-1; D: -; V: TRBV27; CDR3: CASSLTQGWTEAFF; DNA: TGTGCCAGCAGTTTAACCCAGGGCTGGACTGAAGCTTTCTTT
size: few; J: TRBJ2-7; D: -; V: TRBV6-2/TRBV6-3; CDR3: CASSYSAYEQYF; DNA: TGTGCCAGCAGTTACAGCGCCTACGAGCAGTACTTC
size: -; J: TRBJ1-6; D: -; V: TRBV30; CDR3: CAWSGRAFYNSPLHF; DNA: TGTGCCTGGAGCGGCAGGGCCTTTTATAATTCACCCCTCCACTTT
size: few; J: TRBJ2-7; D: -; V: TRBV29-1; CDR3: CSVQVSYEQYF; DNA: TGCAGCGTTCAGGTCTCCTACGAGCAGTACTTC